Below are 22 T cell receptor beta chains sequenced from a single sample in a study of T cell responses to AZD1222 COVID-19 vaccine. The repertoire was sequenced with immunoSEQ multiplex PCR; TCRdb's copy has only in-frame clones and lacks some. The sample consists of 120,000 to 150,000 clones, 89% of them appearing once. The sequenced sample was peripheral blood, obtained on day 0 of AZD1222 vaccination. The receptors come from an adult in good health.

This chain links TRBV5-5 with TRBJ1-1; 8 bases map to TRBD1. There are 15 residues in the CDR3. V lost 1 base and J lost 4; bases outside the gene matches: 6. Germline CDR1 reads SGHKS; CDR2 reads YYEKEE (reference sequence). As DNA, the CDR3 is TGTGCCAGCAGCTTGTTCTCTGGACAGGGCACTGAAGCTTTCTTT. Amino acids: CASSLFSGQGTEAFF.

This clone occurred once. This sequence joins TRBV6-5 and TRBJ1-1; D not resolved. V gave up 6 bases and J gave up 0 bases, with 8 bases separating them. The CDR3 spans 13 residues. The germline V gene has CDR1 MNHEY and CDR2 SVGAGI. The CDR3 coding sequence is TGTGCCAGCAGCGATTCAATGAACACTGAAGCTTTCTTT. Translation: CASSDSMNTEAFF.

This chain joins TRBV18 and TRBJ2-7; D unclear. V lost 3 bases and J lost 5, with 5 bases in between. CDR3 length equals 11 residues. Looked up from germline, CDR1 is KGHSH and CDR2 is LQKENI. The CDR3: CASSPLDEQYF. CDR3 nucleotides: TGTGCCAGCTCACCCCTCGACGAGCAGTACTTC.

The chain links TRBV6-5 to TRBJ2-5; 8 bases line up with TRBD2. The V segment lost 7 bases and the J segment 3 bases; nucleotides outside the gene matches: 10. Germline CDR1 MNHEY, CDR2 SVGAGI. This CDR3 region has 15 residues. The CDR3 DNA follows: TGTGCCAGCACCCAAGGGTCAGCGGGGGAAGAGACCCAGTACTTC. Protein product: CASTQGSAGEETQYF.

V is TRBV27 and J is TRBJ2-7; TRBD2 matches 8 bases. Trimming at V came to 4 bases and at J to 5 bases, leaving 7 bases not matched to a gene. Germline V gene lookup returns CDR1 MNHEY and CDR2 SMNVEV (reference sequence). This CDR3 is built from 14 residues. Here the CDR3 DNA reads TGTGCCAGCAGTTACCGGGAGGGGCCTGACGAGCAGTACTTC. This codes for CASSYREGPDEQYF.

The chain links TRBV5-6 to TRBJ1-5; possibly TRBD1 for D (6 bases). The V gene's germline CDR1 is SGHDT and CDR2 YYEEEE. V lost 4 bases, J lost 0 bases, and 17 bases lay in between. The CDR3 extends over 17 amino acids. CDR3 nucleotides: TGTGCCAGCAGCCTGACCCCCAGGGGACATAGCAATCAGCCCCAGCATTTT. It encodes CASSLTPRGHSNQPQHF. The full variable domain, in which reference TRBV5-6 and TRBJ1-5 provide the parts outside the CDR3, is DAGVTQSPTHLIKTRGQQVTLRCSPKSGHDTVSWYQQALGQGPQFIFQYYEEEERQRGNFPDRFSGHQFPNYSSELNVNALLLGDSALYLCASSLTPRGHSNQPQHFGDGTRLSIL.

This rearrangement joins TRBV4-1 to TRBJ2-1, with a possible D match to TRBD1 (6 bases). The CDR3 length is 18 residues. V was clipped by 0 bases and J by 2 bases, with 17 bases between them. Germline values: CDR1 MGHRA, CDR2 YSYEKL. CDR3 sequence (DNA): TGCGCCAGCAGCCAAGATCGGTGGACAGAAGGGCCCTACAATGAGCAGTTCTTC. Translated: CASSQDRWTEGPYNEQFF.

The chain couples TRBV7-6 to TRBJ2-1; 8 bases align to TRBD2. Germline values: CDR1 SGHVS, CDR2 FNYEAQ. The V gene end was trimmed by 1 base and the J gene end by 0 bases; junction bases not matched to a gene: 11. The CDR3 extends over 19 amino acids. The CDR3 loop reads CASSLGTRLAPSSYNEQFF. CDR3 coding DNA: TGTGCCAGCAGCTTAGGCACAAGACTAGCGCCTAGCTCCTACAATGAGCAGTTCTTC. Full variable domain (rest looked up from reference TRBV7-6 and TRBJ2-1): GAGVSQSPRYKVTKRGQDVALRCDPISGHVSLYWYRQALGQGPEFLTYFNYEAQQDKSGLPNDRFSAERPEGSISTLTIQRTEQRDSAMYRCASSLGTRLAPSSYNEQFFGPGTRLTVL.

The V gene is TRBV27, the J gene TRBJ2-7; 7 nucleotides agree with TRBD1. The CDR3 has 14 residues. Germline V CDR1 and CDR2: MNHEY, SMNVEV (reference sequence). V trimming: 7 bases; J trimming: 1 base; junction bases outside the gene matches: 7. The DNA for the CDR3 is TGTGCCAGCAAATTACAGGGGCGGTCCTACGAGCAGTACTTC. Translated: CASKLQGRSYEQYF.

CDR3 in DNA: TGTGCCAGCAGACCCCAAGACCTTGAAGCTTTCTTT. The encoded protein is CASRPQDLEAFF. The chain uses TRBV6-5 and TRBJ1-1; no firm D call. Trimming cost V 6 bases and J 7 bases, with 12 bases left between them. The CDR3 has 12 residues. Germline CDR1 MNHEY, CDR2 SVGAGI.

The chain joins TRBV3-1 (or the pseudogene TRBV3-2) to TRBJ1-5; unclear D gene. CDR3 length: 15 amino acids. V lost 2 bases and J lost 7, with 15 bases in between. Germline V gene lookup returns CDR1 LGHDT and CDR2 YNNKEL (reference sequence). The CDR3 protein is CASSQSGRGYQPQHF. The DNA for the CDR3 is TGTGCCAGCAGCCAAAGTGGACGGGGATACCAGCCCCAGCATTTT.

The V call is TRBV29-1, the J call TRBJ2-1, with 8 bases lining up with TRBD1. Germline V gene sequence: CDR1 SQVTM, CDR2 ANQGSEA. Unmatched junction bases numbered 9, after V lost 5 bases and J lost 3 bases. The CDR3 totals 15 residues. This CDR3 is CSVNPPTGDYNEQFF. The CDR3 nucleotides are TGCAGCGTTAATCCCCCGACAGGGGACTACAATGAGCAGTTCTTC.

The genes are TRBV30 and TRBJ1-1; 7 nucleotides align to TRBD1. Germline CDR1 GTSNPN, CDR2 SVGIG (reference sequence). This CDR3 region has 12 residues. With 3 bases clipped from V and 10 bases from J, the junction kept 8 bases outside the gene matches. The CDR3 DNA is TGTGCCTGGAGCGGGCCCCAGGGGGTAGCTTTCTTT. Amino acid sequence: CAWSGPQGVAFF.

This clone was recorded only once. V usage is TRBV6-5 and J usage is TRBJ1-5; D remains unclear. CDR1 is MNHEY, CDR2 SVGAGI, per germline. The CDR3 has 15 residues. V was shortened by 6 bases and J by 3 bases, with 15 bases between the two germline ends. The CDR3 spells CASSPSIDINQPQHF. CDR3 DNA: TGTGCCAGCAGCCCCTCGATTGACATCAATCAGCCCCAGCATTTT.

The chain combines TRBV18 with TRBJ2-7; D might be TRBD2 (5 bases). Per germline, CDR1 KGHSH and CDR2 LQKENI. The CDR3 extends over 15 amino acids. The V gene lost 6 bases and the J gene lost 0 bases, with 15 bases spanning the gap. The CDR3 loop reads CASSVIEGSSYEQYF. CDR3 nucleotides: TGTGCCAGCTCCGTGATCGAGGGAAGCTCCTACGAGCAGTACTTC.

The V and J genes are TRBV15 and TRBJ2-5; D is perhaps TRBD1 or TRBD2 (5 bases each). The CDR3 has 15 residues. Germline CDR1 reads LNHNV; CDR2 reads YYDKDF (reference sequence). Deletions cut 2 bases from V and 5 bases from J, with 15 bases between. CDR3 coding DNA: TGTGCCACCAGCAGACGCAAAGGGGACGGGGAGACCCAGTACTTC. It encodes CATSRRKGDGETQYF.

The chain carries TRBV3-1 (or the pseudogene TRBV3-2) and TRBJ2-1, with TRBD2 identical over 7 bases. Germline V gives CDR1 LGHDT, CDR2 YNNKEL (reference sequence). CDR3 length equals 16 residues. V shed 1 base, J shed 8 bases, and the junction held 11 bases outside the gene matches. CDR3 amino acids: CASSQAPGGLIYEQFF. As DNA, the CDR3 is TGTGCCAGCAGCCAAGCCCCCGGGGGGTTAATTTATGAGCAGTTCTTC.

V usage is TRBV7-3 and J usage is TRBJ2-7; a possible D gene is TRBD2 (6 bases). CDR1 is SGHTA and CDR2 is FQGTGA in the germline V gene. Trimming removed 2 bases from V and 6 bases from J, with 17 bases in between. The CDR3 extends over 15 amino acids. CDR3 amino acids: CASSLFVGSSAEQYF. DNA of the CDR3: TGTGCCAGCAGCTTATTTGTCGGGAGTAGTGCCGAGCAGTACTTC.

V is TRBV29-1 and J is TRBJ1-2; 8 bases align to TRBD1. The CDR3 spans 15 residues. V lost 3 bases to trimming and J lost 4 bases; unmatched junction nucleotides: 10. Germline V CDR1 and CDR2: SQVTM, ANQGSEA. Here the CDR3 reads CSVEGRGRGSYGYTF. As DNA, the CDR3 is TGCAGCGTTGAGGGCAGGGGGCGAGGTAGCTATGGCTACACCTTC.

The rearrangement uses TRBV7-2 and TRBJ2-7; D is possibly TRBD1 (6 bases). The ends were cut back, 2 bases at V and 6 bases at J, with 17 bases in the middle. The germline V gene encodes CDR1 SGHTA and CDR2 FQGNSA. The CDR3 contains 15 residues. CDR3 nucleotides: TGTGCCAGCAGCTTATCAGCACAGGGCTATAGCGAGCAGTACTTC. It yields the protein CASSLSAQGYSEQYF.

This sequence joins TRBV5-5 and TRBJ1-5; no reliable D call. The CDR3 has 16 amino acids. Germline V gene sequence: CDR1 SGHKS, CDR2 YYEKEE (reference sequence). V lost 4 bases, J lost 2 bases, and 16 bases lay in between. The CDR3 DNA reads TGTGCCAGCAGCCGTCTGAGTGGCGGAGGCAATCAGCCCCAGCATTTT. Its translation is CASSRLSGGGNQPQHF.

The chain carries TRBV3-1 (or the pseudogene TRBV3-2) and TRBJ1-2, with 11 bases identical to TRBD1. The CDR3 is made up of 18 amino acids. V dropped 1 base and J dropped 4; count of bases not matched to a gene: 11. From germline, CDR1 is LGHDT and CDR2 YNNKEL (reference sequence). CDR3 protein: CASSQAPGQGVTPYGYTF. CDR3 coding DNA: TGTGCCAGCAGCCAAGCACCGGGACAGGGGGTGACCCCCTATGGCTACACCTTC.